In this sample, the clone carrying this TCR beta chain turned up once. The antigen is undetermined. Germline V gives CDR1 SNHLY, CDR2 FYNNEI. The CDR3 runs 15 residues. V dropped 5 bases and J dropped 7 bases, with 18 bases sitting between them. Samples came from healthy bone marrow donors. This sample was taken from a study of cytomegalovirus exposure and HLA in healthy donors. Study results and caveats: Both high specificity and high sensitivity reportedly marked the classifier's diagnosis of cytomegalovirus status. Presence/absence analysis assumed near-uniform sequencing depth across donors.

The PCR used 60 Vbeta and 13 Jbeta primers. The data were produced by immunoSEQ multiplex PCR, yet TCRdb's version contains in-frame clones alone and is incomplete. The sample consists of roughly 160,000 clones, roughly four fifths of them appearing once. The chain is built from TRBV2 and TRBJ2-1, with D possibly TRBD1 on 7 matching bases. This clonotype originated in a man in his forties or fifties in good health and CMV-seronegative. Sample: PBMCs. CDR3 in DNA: TGTGCCAGCAGTAGGGACAGCATAGGGACTAATGAGCAGTTCTTC. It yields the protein CASSRDSIGTNEQFF.